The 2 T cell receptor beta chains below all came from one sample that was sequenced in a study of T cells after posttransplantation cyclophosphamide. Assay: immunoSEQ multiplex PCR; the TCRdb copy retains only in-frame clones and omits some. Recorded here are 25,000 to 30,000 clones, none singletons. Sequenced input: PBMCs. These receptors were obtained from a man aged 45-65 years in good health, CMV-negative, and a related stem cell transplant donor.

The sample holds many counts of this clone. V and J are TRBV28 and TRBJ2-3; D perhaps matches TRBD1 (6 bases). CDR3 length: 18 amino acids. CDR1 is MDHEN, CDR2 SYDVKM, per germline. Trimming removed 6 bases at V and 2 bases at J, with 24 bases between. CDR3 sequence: CASSPPAHRDTVTDTQYF. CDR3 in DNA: TGTGCCAGCAGCCCACCTGCCCACAGGGATACGGTCACAGATACGCAGTATTTT.

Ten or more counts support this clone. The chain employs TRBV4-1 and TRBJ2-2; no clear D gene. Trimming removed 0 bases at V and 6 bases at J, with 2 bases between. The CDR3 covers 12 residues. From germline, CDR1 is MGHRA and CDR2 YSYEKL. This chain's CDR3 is CASSQDSGELFF. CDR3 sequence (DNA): TGCGCCAGCAGCCAAGACTCCGGGGAGCTGTTTTTT.